A single TCR beta chain is shown here with its context. CDR1 and CDR2 (germline): SGHTS, YDEGEE. The CDR3 covers 15 residues. The V end lost 0 bases, the J end lost 1 base, and 10 bases lay between the germline ends. This sample is part of a study of T cell changes during pregnancy in multiple sclerosis. The table came from immunoSEQ multiplex PCR; TCRdb's copy has only in-frame clones and leaves some out. The sample consists of tens of thousands of clones, approximately 91% of them appearing once. The J gene is TRBJ2-5, the V gene TRBV5-8; no clear D. This specimen was peripheral blood, taken in the third trimester of pregnancy. The TCR sequence derives from a female donor with multiple sclerosis, enrolled in a pregnancy study. Here the CDR3 reads CASSLGAVVQETQYF. The CDR3 bases are TGTGCCAGCAGCTTGGGTGCGGTGGTCCAAGAGACCCAGTACTTC.